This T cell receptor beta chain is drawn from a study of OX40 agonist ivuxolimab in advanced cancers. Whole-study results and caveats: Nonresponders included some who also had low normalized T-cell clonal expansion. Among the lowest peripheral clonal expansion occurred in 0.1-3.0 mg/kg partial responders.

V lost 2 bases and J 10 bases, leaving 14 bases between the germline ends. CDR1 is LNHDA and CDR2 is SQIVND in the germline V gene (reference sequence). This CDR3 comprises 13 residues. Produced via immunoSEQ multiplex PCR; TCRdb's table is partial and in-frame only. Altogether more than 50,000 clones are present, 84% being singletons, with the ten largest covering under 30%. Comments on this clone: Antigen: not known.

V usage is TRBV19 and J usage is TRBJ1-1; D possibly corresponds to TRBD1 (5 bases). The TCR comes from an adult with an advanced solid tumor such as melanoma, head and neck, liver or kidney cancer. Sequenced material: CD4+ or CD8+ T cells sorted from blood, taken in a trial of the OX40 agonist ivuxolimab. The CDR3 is CASSIKFSGAAFF. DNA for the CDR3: TGTGCCAGTAGTATAAAGTTTTCCGGGGCAGCTTTCTTT. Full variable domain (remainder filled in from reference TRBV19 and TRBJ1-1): DGGITQSPKYLFRKEGQNVTLSCEQNLNHDAMYWYRQDPGQGLRLIYYSQIVNDFQKGDIAEGYSVSREKKESFPLTVTSAQKNPTAFYLCASSIKFSGAAFFGQGTRLTVV.